Reported below is one T cell receptor beta chain. Those who participated ranged in age from roughly 18 to 100 years and resided in about two dozen US areas. With V trimmed by 5 bases and J by 5 bases, 9 bases remained unmatched. This CDR3 is 14 amino acids long. The V gene's germline CDR1 is LNHNV and CDR2 YYDKDF (reference sequence). This record belongs to a study of blood T cell repertoires in COVID-19. Study as a whole: COVID-19 samples from acute and convalescent phases originated in the United States, Italy and Spain.

Per the original methods: Counts of nucleated cells, estimated from reference gene primer amplification, were obtained. Sequencing was performed with immunoSEQ multiplex PCR; in TCRdb, only in-frame clones are kept and a portion is missing. That table supplies the V and J calls and clone size; D and trimming were determined from the DNA. The sample holds under 200,000 clones, approximately 80% seen once. The V and J genes are TRBV15 and TRBJ2-7; 7 nucleotides align to TRBD1. The receptor's source is a woman aged 60-75 years who had recovered from COVID-19. Input material: PBMCs or T cells enriched from blood (not recorded which). The CDR3: CATSHRGFEDEQYF. CDR3 sequence (DNA): TGTGCCACCAGCCACAGGGGTTTCGAGGACGAGCAGTACTTC.